The 12 T cell receptor beta chains given below trace back to one sample, sequenced in a study of CD4 T cells in relation to SARS-CoV-2 and coronaviruses. Profiled with immunoSEQ multiplex PCR; TCRdb holds only in-frame clones, not every one. The sample has 20,000 to 25,000 clones, less than 80% seen once; the top ten hold roughly 15%. These receptors' antigens are unknown. Before the COVID-19 pandemic, during about 2011-2019, CD4+ T cells were taken from unexposed donors. After nine to ten days of culture, CD4+ T cells were isolated. Sequences were obtained from CD4+ T cells from PBMCs, cultured in vitro. These receptors all stem from a human donor in good health.

The rearrangement links TRBV28 to TRBJ2-7, with 8 bases matching TRBD1. From germline, CDR1 is MDHEN and CDR2 SYDVKM. This CDR3 spans 16 amino acids. The ends lost 7 bases at V and 6 bases at J; junction bases unmatched: 17. This chain's CDR3 is CASIEVPGQGSSEQYF. The DNA for the CDR3 is TGTGCCAGCATCGAGGTCCCTGGACAGGGAAGTTCCGAGCAGTACTTC.

In DNA, the CDR3 is TGTGCCAGCAGAAATCAGGGAGATCAGCCCCAGCATTTT. Its translation is CASRNQGDQPQHF. The V call is TRBV28, the J call TRBJ1-5, with D perhaps matching TRBD1 (5 bases). Trimming shortened V by 6 bases and J by 5 bases, and 11 bases separated the two germline ends. The CDR3 is made up of 13 amino acids. Germline CDR1 and CDR2: MDHEN and SYDVKM.

CDR3 residues: CASSGPGGRAEAFF. The CDR3 DNA is TGCGCCAGCAGCGGGCCAGGGGGTAGGGCTGAAGCTTTCTTT. This rearrangement joins TRBV5-1 to TRBJ1-1; 7 bases are shared with TRBD1. This CDR3 region has 14 residues. Germline assignment: CDR1 SGHRS and CDR2 YFSETQ. V was pared by 4 bases and J by 6 bases, with 9 bases of the junction left unmatched.

CDR3 residues: CASSYSSGSGGDTQYF. The CDR3 nucleotides read TGTGCCAGCAGTTACAGTAGCGGGAGCGGGGGAGATACGCAGTATTTT. The V and J genes are TRBV6-5 and TRBJ2-3; 9 nucleotides align to TRBD2. Germline V gives CDR1 MNHEY, CDR2 SVGAGI. The junction had 8 bases not matched to a gene; V was cut back by 2 bases and J by 5 bases. CDR3 length: 16 amino acids.

CDR3 residues: CASSGRLGTEAFF. The CDR3 DNA reads as TGTGCCAGCAGCGGACGTTTGGGCACTGAAGCTTTCTTT. The rearrangement uses TRBV28 and TRBJ1-1, with unresolved D. This CDR3 spans 13 amino acids. Deletions cut 6 bases from V and 4 bases from J, with 12 bases between. Per germline, CDR1 MDHEN and CDR2 SYDVKM.

A remark on this clone: A junction end diverges from the germline sequence, so it may reflect a read error. V and J are TRBV7-9 and TRBJ1-1, with D possibly matching TRBD1 (6 bases). The CDR3 loop spans 15 amino acids. CDR1 and CDR2 from the germline V gene are SEHNR and FQNEAQ (reference sequence). The CDR3: CASSLAQTGNTEAFF. In DNA, the CDR3 is TGTGCCAGCAGCCTAGCCCAGACAGGGAACACTGAAGCTTTCTTT.

This clone was detected only a few times. The chain is built from TRBV6-5 and TRBJ1-6; D is unresolved. The germline gives CDR1 MNHEY, CDR2 SVGAGI. Between the trimmed V and J ends, which lost 6 bases and 5 bases, there was a span of 14 bases. This CDR3 comprises 15 residues. The CDR3, as DNA: TGTGCCAGCAGACACCCGGGATGGAATAATTCACCCCTCCACTTT. Amino acid sequence: CASRHPGWNNSPLHF.

The chain combines TRBV19 with TRBJ2-1; possibly TRBD1 for D (6 bases). The germline V gene has CDR1 LNHDA and CDR2 SQIVND (reference sequence). V was trimmed by 1 base and J by 9 bases, leaving 13 bases between them. This CDR3 region has 14 residues. The CDR3 reads CASSIGSRGGEQFF. The CDR3 bases are TGTGCCAGTAGTATAGGAAGCAGGGGCGGTGAGCAGTTCTTC. Based on the CDR3 plus reference TRBV19 and TRBJ2-1, the full variable domain is DGGITQSPKYLFRKEGQNVTLSCEQNLNHDAMYWYRQDPGQGLRLIYYSQIVNDFQKGDIAEGYSVSREKKESFPLTVTSAQKNPTAFYLCASSIGSRGGEQFFGPGTRLTVL.

The chain has TRBV2 and TRBJ2-2, with D possibly being TRBD1 (5 bases). The CDR3 extends over 13 amino acids. V was cut by 7 bases and J by 5 bases, with 11 bases left in between. The germline V gene encodes CDR1 SNHLY and CDR2 FYNNEI. CDR3 sequence (DNA): TGTGCCAGCAAGGTCAGGGCTACCGGGGAGCTGTTTTTT. Translated: CASKVRATGELFF.

The chain carries TRBV12-3 or TRBV12-4 and TRBJ1-1, with D tentatively TRBD1 (5 bases). The V end was cut by 2 bases, the J end by 5 bases, with 9 bases between. The CDR3 runs 13 residues. CDR3 DNA sequence: TGTGCCAGCAGTTTATTGGGGGGTACTGAAGCTTTCTTT. Its protein product is CASSLLGGTEAFF.

This chain uses TRBV5-1 with TRBJ2-5; the match to TRBD2 covers 10 bases. The CDR3 extends over 17 amino acids. V dropped 0 bases and J dropped 4; count of bases not matched to a gene: 9. CDR1 is SGHRS, CDR2 YFSETQ, per germline. The CDR3 here is CASSLGLAGVRGETQYF. CDR3 DNA sequence: TGCGCCAGCAGCTTGGGCCTAGCGGGAGTAAGGGGAGAGACCCAGTACTTC.

The chain couples TRBV7-3 to TRBJ2-3; possible D gene TRBD1, 6 bases. The CDR3 is 15 residues long. Trimming removed 1 base at V and 2 bases at J, with 10 bases between. CDR1 and CDR2 from the germline V gene are SGHTA and FQGTGA. The DNA for the CDR3 is TGTGCCAGCAGCTTAAGAGGGGGTACCACAGATACGCAGTATTTT. Encoded protein: CASSLRGGTTDTQYF.